The rows below give T cell receptor beta chains drawn from one sample of a study of blood T cell repertoires in COVID-19. This table comes from immunoSEQ multiplex PCR, and its TCRdb copy is limited to in-frame clones, with some not included. The repertoire includes around 110,000 clones, roughly 80% of them detected once, and around 15% sits in the top ten. Sequencing was performed on peripheral blood. All receptors derive from a woman in her sixties with acute or convalescent COVID-19. Both conserved end residues are part of each CDR3. Fields, in order: CDR3 DNA, CDR3 protein, V gene, J gene, clone size, D gene. The D gene is left open where the match is weak. Rows may omit the clone size; those that give it use once, few, many or a size class.

CDR3nt: TGTGCCAGCAGGGGGGGGTCGTATGGCTACACCTTC; CDR3aa: CASRGGSYGYTF; v_gene: TRBV25-1; j_gene: TRBJ1-2; abundance: .; d_gene: .
CDR3nt: TGTGCCAGCAGTTTATCCGGACTCTCTGGAAACACCATATATTTT; CDR3aa: CASSLSGLSGNTIYF; v_gene: TRBV28; j_gene: TRBJ1-3; abundance: .; d_gene: .
CDR3nt: TGCGCCAGCGCCCAAGCCCGGAATGAGCAGTTCTTC; CDR3aa: CASAQARNEQFF; v_gene: TRBV5-1; j_gene: TRBJ2-1; abundance: .; d_gene: .
CDR3nt: TGTGCCAGCAGCGCCCCGGGACTAGCGAACACAGATACGCAGTATTTT; CDR3aa: CASSAPGLANTDTQYF; v_gene: TRBV2; j_gene: TRBJ2-3; abundance: .; d_gene: TRBD2
CDR3nt: TGCAGCGTTGATAACAGAAGCTATGGCTACACCTTC; CDR3aa: CSVDNRSYGYTF; v_gene: TRBV29-1; j_gene: TRBJ1-2; abundance: .; d_gene: .
CDR3nt: TGTGCCAGCAGCTCCTTGGGAGGGAGCGAGCAGTACTTC; CDR3aa: CASSSLGGSEQYF; v_gene: TRBV11-3; j_gene: TRBJ2-7; abundance: .; d_gene: TRBD2
CDR3nt: TGTGCCAGCAGCCTACGGGGGACCTTCGACAATGAGCAGTTCTTC; CDR3aa: CASSLRGTFDNEQFF; v_gene: TRBV6-2/TRBV6-3; j_gene: TRBJ2-1; abundance: .; d_gene: .
CDR3nt: TGTGCCAGCAGTGAAGGGGCAAGCGGGGGGTTCCAAGAGACCCAGTACTTC; CDR3aa: CASSEGASGGFQETQYF; v_gene: TRBV6-1; j_gene: TRBJ2-5; abundance: .; d_gene: TRBD2
CDR3nt: TGTGCCAGCAGTTTAAAAAGGAGGGGCATGAACACTGAAGCTTTCTTT; CDR3aa: CASSLKRRGMNTEAFF; v_gene: TRBV27; j_gene: TRBJ1-1; abundance: .; d_gene: .
CDR3nt: TGTGCCAGCAGTTACGGGACAGAGTCTGAAGCTTTCTTT; CDR3aa: CASSYGTESEAFF; v_gene: TRBV6-6; j_gene: TRBJ1-1; abundance: .; d_gene: TRBD1
CDR3nt: TGTGCCAGCAGTCCCCTCTACACTGAAGCTTTCTTT; CDR3aa: CASSPLYTEAFF; v_gene: TRBV28; j_gene: TRBJ1-1; abundance: .; d_gene: .
CDR3nt: TGTGCCAGCTCACTAACGGGGGTACAACTTAGCAATGAGCAGTTCTTC; CDR3aa: CASSLTGVQLSNEQFF; v_gene: TRBV18; j_gene: TRBJ2-1; abundance: few; d_gene: .
CDR3nt: TGCGCCAGCAGCTCAGTCCCGAACACCGGGGAGCTGTTTTTT; CDR3aa: CASSSVPNTGELFF; v_gene: TRBV5-1; j_gene: TRBJ2-2; abundance: few; d_gene: .
CDR3nt: TGTGCCAGCAGTTACCGACAGGGATTGACCTACGAGCAGTACTTC; CDR3aa: CASSYRQGLTYEQYF; v_gene: TRBV6-5; j_gene: TRBJ2-7; abundance: .; d_gene: TRBD1
CDR3nt: TGTGCCAGCAGCCCCCGGTCAGGACAGGGTTATCATTCACCCCTCCACTTT; CDR3aa: CASSPRSGQGYHSPLHF; v_gene: TRBV7-6; j_gene: TRBJ1-6; abundance: .; d_gene: TRBD1
CDR3nt: TGTGCCAGTTTACTAGCGGGGTCCTACGAGCAGTACTTC; CDR3aa: CASLLAGSYEQYF; v_gene: TRBV6-6; j_gene: TRBJ2-7; abundance: .; d_gene: TRBD2
CDR3nt: TGTGCCAGCAGAACAGGGGGCTCTGAAAAACTGTTTTTT; CDR3aa: CASRTGGSEKLFF; v_gene: TRBV25-1; j_gene: TRBJ1-4; abundance: many; d_gene: TRBD1
CDR3nt: TGTGCCAGCTCACCACCGTCAGGGAAAGAGACCCAGTACTTC; CDR3aa: CASSPPSGKETQYF; v_gene: TRBV18; j_gene: TRBJ2-5; abundance: .; d_gene: .
CDR3nt: TGTGCCAGCAGCCAAAAGGGGGGGGAAAGAGAAGATACGCAGTATTTT; CDR3aa: CASSQKGGEREDTQYF; v_gene: TRBV4-2; j_gene: TRBJ2-3; abundance: .; d_gene: .
CDR3nt: TGTGCCAGCAGCTCCGGGAGTAGCTATGGCTACACCTTC; CDR3aa: CASSSGSSYGYTF; v_gene: TRBV11-2; j_gene: TRBJ1-2; abundance: .; d_gene: .
CDR3nt: TGTGCCTGGAGTGTTCTGGGACAAGGGTCACCCCTCCACTTT; CDR3aa: CAWSVLGQGSPLHF; v_gene: TRBV30; j_gene: TRBJ1-6; abundance: .; d_gene: .
CDR3nt: TGCGCCAGCAGCAGGGAGGCTGCCTACGAGCAGTACTTC; CDR3aa: CASSREAAYEQYF; v_gene: TRBV5-1; j_gene: TRBJ2-7; abundance: .; d_gene: .
CDR3nt: TGTGCCAGCACTATAACCCCGGGGGCCTACAATGAGCAGTTCTTC; CDR3aa: CASTITPGAYNEQFF; v_gene: TRBV5-6; j_gene: TRBJ2-1; abundance: .; d_gene: .
CDR3nt: TGTGCCAGCAGCTTAGGTGGTAAGCTAGGACAGGGGACCTCCTACGAGCAGTACTTC; CDR3aa: CASSLGGKLGQGTSYEQYF; v_gene: TRBV7-6; j_gene: TRBJ2-7; abundance: .; d_gene: TRBD1
CDR3nt: TGTGCCAGCTCCCTGACTAGCGCCTACCCCGATACGCAGTATTTT; CDR3aa: CASSLTSAYPDTQYF; v_gene: TRBV27; j_gene: TRBJ2-3; abundance: .; d_gene: TRBD2
CDR3nt: TGTGCCAGCAGCCCCGTTAGCGGGCCCTACAATGAGCAGTTCTTC; CDR3aa: CASSPVSGPYNEQFF; v_gene: TRBV3-1/TRBV3-2; j_gene: TRBJ2-1; abundance: .; d_gene: TRBD2
CDR3nt: TGTGCCAGCAGCCAAGAGGGGGGACAGGTTTACAATGAGCAGTTCTTC; CDR3aa: CASSQEGGQVYNEQFF; v_gene: TRBV14; j_gene: TRBJ2-1; abundance: .; d_gene: TRBD1
CDR3nt: TGTGCCAGCAGCACAGGGGGCGAGTCCTATGGCTACACCTTC; CDR3aa: CASSTGGESYGYTF; v_gene: TRBV11-2; j_gene: TRBJ1-2; abundance: .; d_gene: TRBD1
CDR3nt: TGTGCCAGCAGTGAAGCGGAGACAGTTCCTTACGAGCAGTACTTC; CDR3aa: CASSEAETVPYEQYF; v_gene: TRBV6-1; j_gene: TRBJ2-7; abundance: .; d_gene: .
CDR3nt: TGTGCCAGCAGCGTGTGGCGTAGCCCGGGAGAGACCCAGTACTTC; CDR3aa: CASSVWRSPGETQYF; v_gene: TRBV11-2; j_gene: TRBJ2-5; abundance: .; d_gene: .
CDR3nt: TGTGCCAGCAGCCTCTTATCGGACAGGGCGGGCACTGAAGCTTTCTTT; CDR3aa: CASSLLSDRAGTEAFF; v_gene: TRBV7-2; j_gene: TRBJ1-1; abundance: .; d_gene: TRBD1
CDR3nt: TGTGCCAGCAGTGAACCTGACTATGGCTACACCTTC; CDR3aa: CASSEPDYGYTF; v_gene: TRBV6-1; j_gene: TRBJ1-2; abundance: .; d_gene: .
CDR3nt: TGCAGCGTTGAAACTCAGGGGGCTACGCAGTATTTT; CDR3aa: CSVETQGATQYF; v_gene: TRBV29-1; j_gene: TRBJ2-3; abundance: .; d_gene: TRBD1
CDR3nt: TGTGCCAGCACCACCCGTGGTAGCGGGATCTACTCCTACAATGAGCAGTTCTTC; CDR3aa: CASTTRGSGIYSYNEQFF; v_gene: TRBV28; j_gene: TRBJ2-1; abundance: .; d_gene: TRBD2
CDR3nt: TGCGCCAGCAGCTTTAGTTTTGCAGGGGGAGTCGGCGAGCAGTACTTC; CDR3aa: CASSFSFAGGVGEQYF; v_gene: TRBV5-1; j_gene: TRBJ2-7; abundance: .; d_gene: TRBD1
CDR3nt: TGCAGCGTTGAAACAGGCCCCTATGGCTACACCTTC; CDR3aa: CSVETGPYGYTF; v_gene: TRBV29-1; j_gene: TRBJ1-2; abundance: .; d_gene: .
CDR3nt: TGTGCCAGCAGTGAGCTTGGGGCCCCGCGGACAGGGGGATCCTATGGCTACACCTTC; CDR3aa: CASSELGAPRTGGSYGYTF; v_gene: TRBV5-6; j_gene: TRBJ1-2; abundance: few; d_gene: TRBD1
CDR3nt: TGCGCCAGCAGCGGGGTAGCGGGGGCCATGAACACCGGGGAGCTGTTTTTT; CDR3aa: CASSGVAGAMNTGELFF; v_gene: TRBV5-1; j_gene: TRBJ2-2; abundance: .; d_gene: TRBD2
CDR3nt: TGTGCCAGCAGTTCCCCTGCGGGGTCGAACACTGAAGCTTTCTTT; CDR3aa: CASSSPAGSNTEAFF; v_gene: TRBV28; j_gene: TRBJ1-1; abundance: .; d_gene: .
CDR3nt: TGTGCCAGCAGCTTACACCGGGACAGGGGATACGAGCAGTACTTC; CDR3aa: CASSLHRDRGYEQYF; v_gene: TRBV13; j_gene: TRBJ2-7; abundance: .; d_gene: TRBD1
CDR3nt: TGTGCCAGCACTAGGGTCGGGGATAATTCACCCCTCCACTTT; CDR3aa: CASTRVGDNSPLHF; v_gene: TRBV27; j_gene: TRBJ1-6; abundance: .; d_gene: .
CDR3nt: TGTGCCAGCAGCCAGGGATGGACAGGAGCCTACGAGCAGTACTTC; CDR3aa: CASSQGWTGAYEQYF; v_gene: TRBV3-1/TRBV3-2; j_gene: TRBJ2-7; abundance: .; d_gene: TRBD1
CDR3nt: TGCAGCGTTGTCTTGAACACTGAAGCTTTCTTT; CDR3aa: CSVVLNTEAFF; v_gene: TRBV29-1; j_gene: TRBJ1-1; abundance: .; d_gene: .
CDR3nt: TGTGCCAGCAGCCAAGTCGAGTGGGCTGAGCAGTTCTTC; CDR3aa: CASSQVEWAEQFF; v_gene: TRBV4-2; j_gene: TRBJ2-1; abundance: .; d_gene: .
CDR3nt: TGCGCCAGCAACACGGGAGGGTTGACAGATACGCAGTATTTT; CDR3aa: CASNTGGLTDTQYF; v_gene: TRBV5-1; j_gene: TRBJ2-3; abundance: .; d_gene: TRBD2
CDR3nt: TGTGCCAGCAGGCAAACAGGTAACAATCAGCCCCAGCATTTT; CDR3aa: CASRQTGNNQPQHF; v_gene: TRBV28; j_gene: TRBJ1-5; abundance: .; d_gene: .
CDR3nt: TGCGCCAGCAGCTTGTCCAGGGGGCGTGAGACCCAGTACTTC; CDR3aa: CASSLSRGRETQYF; v_gene: TRBV5-1; j_gene: TRBJ2-5; abundance: .; d_gene: TRBD1
CDR3nt: TGTGCCAGCAGTCCGCGGGACAGGGAACGCGAGCAGTACTTC; CDR3aa: CASSPRDREREQYF; v_gene: TRBV6-5; j_gene: TRBJ2-7; abundance: .; d_gene: TRBD1
CDR3nt: TGTGCCAGCAGCCAAATGGGACAGAGAGGACTAGCGGGAGACCCCAATGAGCAGTTCTTC; CDR3aa: CASSQMGQRGLAGDPNEQFF; v_gene: TRBV14; j_gene: TRBJ2-1; abundance: .; d_gene: TRBD2
CDR3nt: TGCGCCAGCAGCTTGGCCCCTAGCGGGACCTACGAGCAGTACTTC; CDR3aa: CASSLAPSGTYEQYF; v_gene: TRBV5-1; j_gene: TRBJ2-7; abundance: few; d_gene: TRBD2
CDR3nt: TGTGCCAGCAGCTATAGCGGGGGCGGGGTTACGCAGTATTTT; CDR3aa: CASSYSGGGVTQYF; v_gene: TRBV3-1/TRBV3-2; j_gene: TRBJ2-3; abundance: .; d_gene: TRBD2
CDR3nt: TGTGCCAGCAGCTCCGGGACTAGCGACGGCAGGCAGTACTTC; CDR3aa: CASSSGTSDGRQYF; v_gene: TRBV9; j_gene: TRBJ2-7; abundance: few; d_gene: TRBD2
CDR3nt: TGTGCCAGCAGCCCCCTGGACAGGGCGGGGACCGGGGAGCTGTTTTTT; CDR3aa: CASSPLDRAGTGELFF; v_gene: TRBV5-5; j_gene: TRBJ2-2; abundance: .; d_gene: TRBD1
CDR3nt: TGTGCCAGCAGCGGGACTAGCGGGGGGGCCGGGGAGCTGTTTTTT; CDR3aa: CASSGTSGGAGELFF; v_gene: TRBV9; j_gene: TRBJ2-2; abundance: .; d_gene: TRBD2
CDR3nt: TGTGCCAGCAGCCCCGGACAGGGAGTAACTAATGAAAAACTGTTTTTT; CDR3aa: CASSPGQGVTNEKLFF; v_gene: TRBV7-9; j_gene: TRBJ1-4; abundance: .; d_gene: TRBD1
CDR3nt: TGTGCCAGCTCGCCTAACTTCAATCAGCCCCAGCATTTT; CDR3aa: CASSPNFNQPQHF; v_gene: TRBV18; j_gene: TRBJ1-5; abundance: .; d_gene: .
CDR3nt: TGTGCCAGCAGTGAAGGATCGGTTAAAGCTTTCTTT; CDR3aa: CASSEGSVKAFF; v_gene: TRBV6-1; j_gene: TRBJ1-1; abundance: .; d_gene: .
CDR3nt: TGTGCCAGCAGTTTATCCCTTGACAGGGGAGGGGACGAAAAACTGTTTTTT; CDR3aa: CASSLSLDRGGDEKLFF; v_gene: TRBV28; j_gene: TRBJ1-4; abundance: .; d_gene: TRBD1
CDR3nt: TGCGCCAGCGGAGCCCCCAATGAGCAGTTCTTC; CDR3aa: CASGAPNEQFF; v_gene: TRBV5-1; j_gene: TRBJ2-1; abundance: .; d_gene: .